This paragraph covers one T cell receptor beta chain sequence. Using immunoSEQ multiplex PCR, the repertoire was profiled, and TCRdb retains in-frame clones only, with some absent. This sample yields under 90,000 clones, of which 80% to 95% are seen a single time; approximately 3.3% belongs to the top ten. The data were obtained in a study of T cell changes during pregnancy in multiple sclerosis. CDR3 size: 13 residues. Germline V lookup: CDR1 KGHSH, CDR2 LQKENI. V was trimmed by 3 bases and J by 6 bases, leaving 11 bases between them. This receptor was identified in a female donor in good health, enrolled as a control in a pregnancy study. The chain uses TRBV18 and TRBJ1-1; D call uncertain. This sample comprised peripheral blood, obtained after pregnancy. The CDR3 DNA reads as TGTGCCAGCTCACCCTCGAACAACGCTGAAGCTTTCTTT. Translating it yields CASSPSNNAEAFF.